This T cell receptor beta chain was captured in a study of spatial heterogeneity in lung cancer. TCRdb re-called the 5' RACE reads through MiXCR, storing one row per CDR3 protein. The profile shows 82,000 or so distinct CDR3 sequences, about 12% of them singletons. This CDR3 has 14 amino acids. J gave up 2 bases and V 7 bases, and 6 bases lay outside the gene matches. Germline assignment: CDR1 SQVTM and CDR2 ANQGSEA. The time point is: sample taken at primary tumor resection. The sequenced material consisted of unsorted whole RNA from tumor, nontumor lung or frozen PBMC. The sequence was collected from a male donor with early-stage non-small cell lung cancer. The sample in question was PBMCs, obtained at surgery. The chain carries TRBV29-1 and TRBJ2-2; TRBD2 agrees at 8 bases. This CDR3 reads CSASGGPNTGELFF. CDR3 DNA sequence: TGCAGCGCCTCGGGAGGGCCTAACACCGGGGAGCTGTTTTTT.